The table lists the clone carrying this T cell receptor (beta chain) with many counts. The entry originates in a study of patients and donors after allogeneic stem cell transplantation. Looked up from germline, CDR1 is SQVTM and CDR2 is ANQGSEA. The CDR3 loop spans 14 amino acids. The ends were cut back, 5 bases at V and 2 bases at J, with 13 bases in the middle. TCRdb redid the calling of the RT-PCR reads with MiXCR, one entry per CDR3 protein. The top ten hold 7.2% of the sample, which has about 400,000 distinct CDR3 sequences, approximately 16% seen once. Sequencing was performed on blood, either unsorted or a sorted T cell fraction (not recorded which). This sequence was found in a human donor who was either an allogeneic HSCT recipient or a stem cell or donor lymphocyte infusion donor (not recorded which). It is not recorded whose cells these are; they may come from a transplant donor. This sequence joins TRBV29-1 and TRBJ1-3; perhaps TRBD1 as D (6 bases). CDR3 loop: CSVQGPRTGNTIYF. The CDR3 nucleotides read TGCAGCGTTCAGGGGCCGCGGACTGGAAACACCATATATTTT.